Following are 10 T cell receptor beta chains from one sample sequenced in a study of CD8+ T cells in alopecia areata (dated by TCRdb to the late 2010s). Preparation of the library involved the immunoSEQ multiplex PCR assay. RNA was extracted from all samples and reverse transcribed into cDNA as template for TCR sequencing. TCRdb took this table from immuneACCESS and kept in-frame rearrangements with V and J called. Such tables lack part of the clones; where checked against another copy, unresolved V genes explain under half of the gap, and the rest is unexplained. The sample includes 100,000 to 150,000 clones, with around 49% observed a single time. Roughly 20% of the sample is held by the ten biggest clonotypes. The time point label corresponds to: baseline before oral tofacitinib. This material consisted of CD8+ T cells sorted from blood, taken at week 0. Receptors originate from a human donor with alopecia areata.

This clone occurred a few times. The J gene is TRBJ2-7, the V gene TRBV7-9; 9 nucleotides align to TRBD2. CDR3 length: 16 residues. J gave up 0 bases and V 0 bases, and 3 bases lay outside the gene matches. Germline V gene sequence: CDR1 SEHNR, CDR2 FQNEAQ (reference sequence). CDR3 coding DNA: TGTGCCAGCAGCTTAGCTAGCGGGGGACCCTCCTACGAGCAGTACTTC. It is translated as CASSLASGGPSYEQYF.

This rearrangement joins TRBV5-6 to TRBJ1-5; D perhaps matches TRBD1 (5 bases). The CDR3 extends over 14 amino acids. The germline V and J ends were trimmed by 2 bases and 5 bases, with 11 bases remaining between them. Germline loops: CDR1 SGHDT, CDR2 YYEEEE. CDR3 sequence: CASSFGGEYQPQHF. In DNA, the CDR3 is TGTGCCAGCAGCTTCGGAGGGGAGTATCAGCCCCAGCATTTT.

This chain links TRBV2 with TRBJ2-7, with 7 bases that match TRBD1. Germline CDR1 and CDR2: SNHLY and FYNNEI. The junction had 5 bases not matched to a gene; V was cut back by 6 bases and J by 0 bases. The CDR3 is 14 residues long. In nucleotides, the CDR3 is TGTGCCAGCAGGCCCTGGGACAGCTCCTACGAGCAGTACTTC. Protein: CASRPWDSSYEQYF.

In its sample, this clone was seen a few times. The V and J genes are TRBV29-1 and TRBJ2-5; D could derive from TRBD1 or TRBD2 (5 bases each). Germline CDR1 SQVTM, CDR2 ANQGSEA. CDR3 size: 14 residues. Trimming shortened V by 2 bases and J by 2 bases, and 12 bases separated the two germline ends. CDR3 nucleotides: TGCAGCGTTGAATTAGGGGACCCACAAGAGACCCAGTACTTC. The encoded protein is CSVELGDPQETQYF.

This chain links TRBV29-1 with TRBJ1-5, with D perhaps matching TRBD1 (5 bases). The CDR3 has 11 residues. The germline gives CDR1 SQVTM, CDR2 ANQGSEA. V was shortened by 0 bases and J by 11 bases, with 8 bases between the two germline ends. The DNA for the CDR3 is TGCAGCGTTGAAGAACAGGACGCCCAGCATTTT. Protein product: CSVEEQDAQHF.

By frequency in the sample, this clone is medium-sized (0.01 to 0.1%). The chain carries TRBV6-4 and TRBJ2-3; D remains unclear. V was pared by 2 bases and J by 0 bases, with 3 bases between. Per the germline V gene, CDR1 is MRHNA and CDR2 is SNTAGT. The CDR3 loop spans 13 amino acids. The CDR3 loop reads CASSDGSTDTQYF. As DNA, the CDR3 is TGTGCCAGCAGTGACGGTAGCACAGATACGCAGTATTTT.

This chain links TRBV29-1 with TRBJ2-3, with TRBD2 as a possible D gene (6 bases). The ends were cut back, 3 bases at V and 0 bases at J, with 10 bases in the middle. The V gene's germline CDR1 is SQVTM and CDR2 ANQGSEA. The CDR3 extends over 14 amino acids. The CDR3 sequence is CSVDPSVSTDTQYF. CDR3 coding DNA: TGCAGCGTTGACCCTAGCGTGAGCACAGATACGCAGTATTTT.

This clone was counted a few times. The V call is TRBV13, the J call TRBJ1-6, with D possibly being TRBD1 (5 bases). The CDR3 has 15 amino acids. Germline V gene lookup returns CDR1 PRHDT and CDR2 FYEKMQ (reference sequence). The V gene lost 0 bases and the J gene lost 9 bases, with 12 bases spanning the gap. This CDR3 is CASSLGWGDGSPLHF. The DNA for the CDR3 is TGTGCCAGCAGCTTAGGCTGGGGCGACGGTTCACCCCTCCACTTT.

This clone was found a few times. The V call is TRBV7-2, the J call TRBJ2-3; the D is unclear. The length of the CDR3 is 16 residues. V was trimmed by 1 base and J by 2 bases, leaving 13 bases between them. Germline CDR1 SGHTA, CDR2 FQGNSA. CDR3 amino acids: CASSLGRVAITDTQYF. CDR3 sequence (DNA): TGTGCCAGCAGCTTAGGCCGCGTAGCCATCACAGATACGCAGTATTTT.

The rearrangement links TRBV30 to TRBJ1-1, with unresolved D. Trimming stripped 2 bases from V and 2 bases from J, with 9 bases between. The CDR3 totals 13 residues. CDR1 GTSNPN and CDR2 SVGIG come from the germline V gene (reference sequence). CDR3 in DNA: TGTGCCTGGAGTAGGGTCGAAAACACTGAAGCTTTCTTT. Its translation is CAWSRVENTEAFF.